Reported below is one TCR beta chain. The data were obtained in a study of blood T cell repertoires in COVID-19. Whole-study context: COVID-19 samples from acute and convalescent phases originated in the United States, Italy and Spain. The analysed material was cDNA or gDNA that came from T cells, B-cell-depleted T cells, or PBMCs.

Repertoires were generated with immunoSEQ multiplex PCR, while TCRdb's copy carries only in-frame clones and drops some. The repertoire consists of roughly 200,000 clones, with around 85% occurring once and the leading ten covering 13%. The receptor was isolated from a man between 50 and 59 years old who had recovered from COVID-19. The sample was peripheral blood.

The CDR3 DNA reads as TGTGCCAGCAGCCAGCCGGACTATGGCTACACCTTC. Translating it yields CASSQPDYGYTF. This chain connects TRBV7-8 to TRBJ1-2, with D hard to call. V shed 5 bases and J shed 3 bases, with 7 bases lying between them. The CDR3 is made up of 12 amino acids. Germline V CDR1 and CDR2: SGHVS, FQNEAQ.